One T cell receptor beta chain is described in this entry. Its antigen is as yet unknown. The sample originates from a study of T-cell memory formation after mild COVID-19. Trimming took 0 bases from V and 5 from J, leaving 11 bases between them. This CDR3 is built from 15 residues. Germline assignment: CDR1 LGHDT and CDR2 YNNKEL (reference sequence). Study-wide results and caveats: Clones that got smaller from day 15 to 85 had even CD4/CD8, while clones growing later tipped toward CD4+.

Each CDR3 protein is one row after TCRdb ran MiXCR on the 5' RACE reads. The repertoire holds 430,000 or so distinct CDR3 sequences, with approximately 25% as singletons. The material sequenced was PBMCs or a T cell subset sorted from them (not recorded which). The rearrangement uses TRBV3-1 and TRBJ1-5, with D possibly TRBD1 on 5 matching bases. This clonotype originated in an adult woman who had mild COVID-19 (a few samples of this study predate the infection). Cell type and time point are not known. The CDR3 is CASSQDNRGDQPQHF. CDR3 nucleotide sequence: TGTGCCAGCAGCCAAGATAACCGGGGGGATCAGCCCCAGCATTTT.